This T cell receptor beta chain was found in a study of blood T cell repertoires in COVID-19. Study-level information: The United States, Italy and Spain supplied acute and convalescent COVID-19 samples. T cells, B-cell-depleted T cells, or PBMCs supplied cDNA or gDNA.

Enrolment of Seattle patients took place during active infection, and they were followed longitudinally. Measured with immunoSEQ multiplex PCR; TCRdb has only the in-frame clones, and not every one. The data show roughly 200,000 clones, 70% to 90% seen once. This clone was seen once. Germline CDR1 is MNHEY and CDR2 is SVGAGI. The CDR3 totals 15 residues. V lost 3 bases, J lost 6 bases, and 7 bases stayed unmatched. The chain combines TRBV6-5 with TRBJ2-1, with 8 bases matching TRBD2. The specimen sequenced was peripheral blood. This receptor was obtained from a person between 65 and 79 years old with COVID-19, enrolled during active disease. Here the CDR3 DNA reads TGTGCCAGCAGTTATTCCGTACTAGCGGTCAATGAGCAGTTCTTC. It is translated as CASSYSVLAVNEQFF.